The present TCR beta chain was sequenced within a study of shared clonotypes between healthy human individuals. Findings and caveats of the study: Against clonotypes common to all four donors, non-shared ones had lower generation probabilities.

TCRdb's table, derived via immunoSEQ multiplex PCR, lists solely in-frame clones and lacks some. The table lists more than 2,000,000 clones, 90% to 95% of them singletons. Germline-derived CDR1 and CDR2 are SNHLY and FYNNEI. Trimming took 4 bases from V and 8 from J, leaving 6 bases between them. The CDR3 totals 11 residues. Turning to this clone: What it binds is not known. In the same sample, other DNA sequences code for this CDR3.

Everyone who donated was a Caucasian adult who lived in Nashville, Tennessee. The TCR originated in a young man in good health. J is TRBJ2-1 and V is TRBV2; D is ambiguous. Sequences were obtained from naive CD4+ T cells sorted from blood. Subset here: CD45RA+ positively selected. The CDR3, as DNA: TGTGCCAGCAGTGGAGTAGATGAGCAGTTCTTC. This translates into CASSGVDEQFF. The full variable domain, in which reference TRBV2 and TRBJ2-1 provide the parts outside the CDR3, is EPEVTQTPSHQVTQMGQEVILRCVPISNHLYFYWYRQILGQKVEFLVSFYNNEISEKSEIFDDQFSVERPDGSNFTLKIRSTKLEDSAMYFCASSGVDEQFFGPGTRLTVL.